Listed here are 13 T cell receptor beta chains from one sample, sequenced in a study of CD8+ T cells in alopecia areata (dated by TCRdb to the late 2010s). Interpreted using the paper, the treatment or condition label stands for: oral pan-JAK inhibitor, 5-10 mg twice daily. The library was made by the immunoSEQ multiplex PCR assay. To provide template for TCR sequencing, every sample had RNA extracted and reverse transcribed into cDNA. In its TCRdb copy, this immuneACCESS table keeps in-frame sequences only and misses some clones. Where compared with another copy, unresolved V genes explain less than half of these, and the others have no known cause. The sample data list approximately 100,000 clones, and just under 60% of these were observed just once. Clones ranked in the top ten supply around 17% of the sample. The input for sequencing was CD8+ T cells sorted from blood, taken between weeks 55 and 65, from a patient treated with tofacitinib. Every receptor here comes from a human donor with alopecia areata.

The rearrangement links TRBV30 to TRBJ1-2; D not resolved. The length of the CDR3 is 11 residues. The ends were cut back, 8 bases at V and 6 bases at J, with 13 bases in the middle. Germline V CDR1 and CDR2: GTSNPN, SVGIG (reference sequence). The CDR3 spells CALDPWDGYTF. For the CDR3, the DNA is TGTGCCCTGGACCCCTGGGATGGCTACACCTTC. Full variable domain (remainder filled in from reference TRBV30 and TRBJ1-2): SQTIHQWPATLVQPVGSPLSLECTVEGTSNPNLYWYRQAAGRGLQLLFYSVGIGQISSEVPQNLSASRPQDRQFILSSKKLLLSDSGFYLCALDPWDGYTFGSGTRLTVV.

The V gene is TRBV5-4, the J gene TRBJ2-1; TRBD1 aligns across 10 bases. This CDR3 comprises 15 residues. Germline loops: CDR1 SGHNT, CDR2 YYREEE (reference sequence). V shed 4 bases and J 2 bases; nucleotides not matched to a gene: 3. The CDR3 here is CASSPGTGAYNEQFF. The CDR3 nucleotides are TGTGCCAGCAGCCCCGGGACAGGGGCCTACAATGAGCAGTTCTTC.

This clone was observed a few times. The chain links TRBV13 to TRBJ1-1; D not resolved. Germline values: CDR1 PRHDT, CDR2 FYEKMQ (reference sequence). V lost 8 bases to trimming and J lost 0 bases, with 10 bases between them. The CDR3 sequence is 13 residues long. The CDR3 DNA sequence: TGTGCCAGCCAGGAGGAGATGAACACTGAAGCTTTCTTT. Protein sequence: CASQEEMNTEAFF.

This chain links TRBV2 with TRBJ2-7, with D perhaps being TRBD1 or TRBD2 (6 bases each). The germline V gene encodes CDR1 SNHLY and CDR2 FYNNEI. V lost 4 bases and J lost 2, with 18 bases in between. The CDR3 contains 16 residues. For the CDR3, the DNA is TGTGCCAGCAGTGGGGCTAGCTGGGGGGCCACCTACGAGCAGTACTTC. Amino acid sequence: CASSGASWGATYEQYF.

The chain combines TRBV10-2 with TRBJ2-2; D unclear. The V and J ends lost 7 bases and 2 bases respectively, with 5 bases between them. Germline V gene lookup returns CDR1 WSHSY and CDR2 SAAADI. This CDR3 comprises 12 residues. DNA of the CDR3: TGCGCCAGCACCGGAAACACCGGGGAGCTGTTTTTT. It is translated as CASTGNTGELFF.

The chain employs TRBV6-5 and TRBJ1-5; perhaps TRBD1 as D (6 bases). V lost 5 bases and J 7 bases, leaving 18 bases between the germline ends. The CDR3 is made up of 15 amino acids. Germline loops: CDR1 MNHEY, CDR2 SVGAGI. CDR3 coding DNA: TGTGCCAGCAGTCCGACTCAGGGGAGGCGGCAGCCCCAGCATTTT. Translating it yields CASSPTQGRRQPQHF.

The chain joins TRBV30 to TRBJ2-3; 8 nucleotides align to TRBD2. Trimming at V came to 7 bases and at J to 3 bases, leaving 12 bases not matched to a gene. The CDR3 length is 15 residues. The germline V gene encodes CDR1 GTSNPN and CDR2 SVGIG (reference sequence). The CDR3 reads CASAGGAGRTDTQYF. The CDR3 DNA reads as TGTGCCTCAGCCGGGGGGGCAGGGAGAACAGATACGCAGTATTTT. Drawing the rest from reference TRBV30 and TRBJ2-3, the complete variable domain is SQTIHQWPATLVQPVGSPLSLECTVEGTSNPNLYWYRQAAGRGLQLLFYSVGIGQISSEVPQNLSASRPQDRQFILSSKKLLLSDSGFYLCASAGGAGRTDTQYFGPGTRLTVL.

V usage is TRBV7-8 and J usage is TRBJ2-1; 12 bases are shared with TRBD2. V dropped 2 bases and J dropped 7; count of bases not matched to a gene: 3. The CDR3 sequence is 15 residues long. Germline loops: CDR1 SGHVS, CDR2 FQNEAQ. CDR3 in amino acids: CASSLLAGGTNEQFF. In DNA form, the CDR3 reads TGTGCCAGCAGCTTACTAGCGGGGGGGACTAATGAGCAGTTCTTC.

The chain recombines TRBV5-1 with TRBJ2-7; 7 nucleotides match TRBD1. The ends lost 6 bases at V and 5 bases at J; junction bases unmatched: 8. This CDR3 has 13 amino acids. The germline V gene has CDR1 SGHRS and CDR2 YFSETQ. DNA for the CDR3: TGCGCCAGCAATCCGGGACAGCACCACGAGCAGTACTTC. Amino acids: CASNPGQHHEQYF.

This chain connects TRBV10-2 to TRBJ1-2; perhaps TRBD1 as D (5 bases). CDR3 length: 15 residues. V was clipped by 3 bases and J by 5 bases, with 16 bases between them. CDR1 is WSHSY and CDR2 is SAAADI in the germline V gene. The CDR3 region has the DNA TGCGCCAGCAGTGATGGGGCCCGCGACATGTATGGCTACACCTTC. It encodes CASSDGARDMYGYTF.

J is TRBJ1-4 and V is TRBV9; D is undetermined. The CDR3 has 13 residues. The V end lost 4 bases, the J end lost 8 bases, and 12 bases lay between the germline ends. Germline V lookup: CDR1 SGDLS, CDR2 YYNGEE. Here the CDR3 DNA reads TGTGCCAGCAGCCCACCCCTGGGGGAAAAACTGTTTTTT. Its protein is CASSPPLGEKLFF.

The gene calls are TRBV4-2 and TRBJ2-1; no reliable D call. This CDR3 comprises 12 residues. Trimming removed 1 base at V and 7 bases at J, with 5 bases between. Germline assignment: CDR1 LGHNA and CDR2 YNFKEQ. The CDR3 DNA is TGTGCCAGCAGCCAAGTCGGGAATGAGCAGTTCTTC. It codes for CASSQVGNEQFF.

The chain has TRBV25-1 and TRBJ1-2, with unresolved D. The CDR3 covers 11 residues. Trimming removed 4 bases from V and 3 bases from J, with 3 bases in between. Germline V lookup: CDR1 MGHDK, CDR2 SYGVNS. In DNA, the CDR3 is TGTGCCAGCAGTGTGGACTATGGCTACACCTTC. Amino acid sequence: CASSVDYGYTF.